The clone carrying this TCR beta chain was observed a handful of times. The antigen is not known. This record belongs to a study of regulatory T cells in long-lasting Graves disease. Whole-study context: Antithyroid drugs had been given to newly diagnosed Graves' patients for under 3 months. Study-level points and caveats: TRBV28, TRBJ1-2 and TRBJ2-5 were favored in persistent disease.

Stated time point: newly diagnosed GD, antithyroid drugs for less than 3 months. PBMCs provided the RNA from which the TCR library was made. Germline CDR1 and CDR2: SGDLS and YYNGEE. This CDR3 comprises 15 residues. Trimming took off 1 base at V and 2 bases at J, with 11 bases between the two ends. Through Arm-PCR of CDR3 regions and iRepertoire HTBI primers, TCR beta libraries were built. Source study methods: Across samples, over 55 TRBV and some 14 TRBJ segments were found. In TCRdb, the multiplex PCR reads were re-called with MiXCR into one record per CDR3 protein. TCRdb's processing, not the study's, gives the V and J calls here. The sample holds about 420,000 distinct CDR3 sequences, 16% seen once. These data are also associated with another study on T cells in Graves' hyperthyroidism and ophthalmopathy. This second study says: Diagnosis of hyperthyroidism was new in patients aged 18 to 65, and its duration was under 2 months.

The material sequenced was peripheral blood mononuclear cells (PBMCs), taken at new diagnosis, from a patient treated with antithyroid drugs. This clonotype originated in a woman aged 18-29 years with Graves disease. This chain links TRBV9 with TRBJ2-3; no clear D gene. The CDR3 nucleotides are TGTGCCAGCAGCGTAATTTCCGGGTACACAGATACGCAGTATTTT. Amino acids: CASSVISGYTDTQYF. The full variable domain, with the rest looked up from reference TRBV9 and TRBJ2-3, is DSGVTQTPKHLITATGQRVTLRCSPRSGDLSVYWYQQSLDQGLQFLIQYYNGEERAKGNILERFSAQQFPDLHSELNLSSLELGDSALYFCASSVISGYTDTQYFGPGTRLTVL.